The clone carrying this T cell receptor (beta chain) appeared many times. The antigen is unknown. The source of the sample is a study of post-analysis software for immune sequencing data. Study observations and caveats: Patients showed TRBV5-6, TRBV5-1 and TRBV20-1 among a few TRBV segments more frequent than in controls.

Unique-molecular-identifier-tagged TCR beta cDNA libraries were used. TCRdb re-called the PCR reads through MiXCR, storing one row per CDR3 protein. The sample carries about 200,000 distinct CDR3 sequences, approximately 28% recorded once. The length of the CDR3 is 14 residues. Trimming cost V 3 bases and J 5 bases, with 13 bases left between them. Germline V lookup: CDR1 LNHNV, CDR2 YYDKDF (reference sequence). Sequenced material: blood. This sequence was found in a girl under 18 with multiple sclerosis. The chain combines TRBV15 with TRBJ1-2; maybe TRBD1 (6 bases). This chain's CDR3 is CATSSGGRGYGYTF. The CDR3 DNA reads TGTGCCACCAGCAGTGGGGGGCGGGGGTATGGCTACACCTTC.